This TCR beta chain comes out of a study of cytomegalovirus exposure and HLA in healthy donors. Study-level information: The use of the same platform for the 95 to 150 validation repertoires and the approximately 690 first-cohort repertoires was reported by a later analysis. Study-level results: Listed as cytomegalovirus-associated were around 160 TCR beta chains. Among TCR sequences, most were rare, though some public TCRs appeared in many donors.

The data were produced by immunoSEQ multiplex PCR, yet TCRdb's version contains in-frame clones alone and is incomplete. The sample lists around 130,000 clones; just under 90% were seen once. From the 120-subject validation cohort, which was separate from the approximately 670-subject first cohort, the donors were drawn. Remarks on this clone: Its antigen is unknown.

The sample taken for sequencing was PBMCs. This TCR was sampled from a man in his thirties or forties in good health and CMV-seronegative.

The CDR3 coding sequence is TGTGCTAGTTTGGGAGACTGGAACGGGGAGCTGTTTTTT. Translated, it gives CASLGDWNGELFF. This chain connects TRBV12-5 to TRBJ2-2; D might be TRBD2 (5 bases). The CDR3 is 13 amino acids. Germline V gene lookup returns CDR1 LGHNT and CDR2 FRNRAP. Trimming shortened V by 8 bases and J by 7 bases, and 14 bases separated the two germline ends.